Listed here are 21 T cell receptor beta chains from one sample, sequenced in a study of post-analysis software for immune sequencing data. Overall study findings and caveats: Patients carried five TRBV segments more frequently than controls did, and TRBV5-6, TRBV5-1 and TRBV20-1 were among them.

These TCRs are of unknown antigen specificity. The TCR beta cDNA libraries contained unique molecular identifiers. One entry per CDR3 protein results from TCRdb running MiXCR on the PCR reads. The data contain roughly 400,000 distinct CDR3 sequences, about 39% of them singletons. Sequenced sample: blood. The receptor set was obtained from a girl aged 2 to 9 with multiple sclerosis.

This chain connects TRBV9 to TRBJ2-3; D is uncertain. This CDR3 comprises 16 residues. The V and J ends lost 0 bases and 1 base respectively, with 12 bases between them. In germline, CDR1 is SGDLS, CDR2 YYNGEE. CDR3 region: CASSVDLDRGTDTQYF. CDR3 DNA: TGTGCCAGCAGCGTAGACCTAGATAGGGGCACAGATACGCAGTATTTT.

V usage is TRBV20-1 and J usage is TRBJ2-4, with 14 positions matching TRBD2. Looked up from germline, CDR1 is DFQATT and CDR2 is SNEGSKA (reference sequence). V lost 5 bases to trimming and J lost 4 bases; unmatched junction nucleotides: 7. The CDR3 extends over 16 amino acids. CDR3 amino acids: CSAPRTSGGQKNIQYF. The CDR3 nucleotides read TGCAGTGCTCCCCGGACTAGCGGGGGGCAAAAAAACATTCAGTACTTC.

This sequence joins TRBV20-1 and TRBJ2-5; 7 bases are a match to TRBD1. The DNA end lines up better with TRBJ2-7; the J call may be wrong. From germline, CDR1 is DFQATT and CDR2 SNEGSKA (reference sequence). The CDR3 totals 15 residues. The chain's CDR3 is CSAIDREHYLYEQYF. The CDR3 region has the DNA TGCAGTGCGATTGACAGGGAACATTATCTCTACGAGCAGTACTTC.

This clonotype turned up a few times. This chain joins TRBV6-6 and TRBJ2-5; 7 bases align to TRBD2. The germline V gene has CDR1 MNHNY and CDR2 SVGAGI (reference sequence). The CDR3 totals 14 residues. V lost 6 bases, J lost 4 bases, and 8 bases stayed unmatched. CDR3 loop: CASSPLAEGETQYF. The CDR3 DNA is TGTGCCAGCAGCCCGCTAGCGGAGGGAGAGACCCAGTACTTC.

This rearrangement joins TRBV28 to TRBJ2-5; D may be TRBD1 or TRBD2 (5 bases each). Trimming took 5 bases from V and 5 from J, leaving 15 bases between them. The CDR3 covers 14 residues. CDR1 MDHEN and CDR2 SYDVKM come from the germline V gene. The CDR3 nucleotides read TGTGCCAGCAGTACTCAGGGCGAGGGGGAGACCCAGTACTTC. This sequence encodes CASSTQGEGETQYF. The full variable domain, completed using reference TRBV28 and TRBJ2-5, is DVKVTQSSRYLVKRTGEKVFLECVQDMDHENMFWYRQDPGLGLRLIYFSYDVKMKEKGDIPEGYSVSREKKERFSLILESASTNQTSMYLCASSTQGEGETQYFGPGTRLLVL.

J is TRBJ2-7 and V is TRBV10-3; D might be TRBD2 (6 bases). CDR1 is ENHRY, CDR2 SYGVKD, per germline. Trimming left V 0 bases short and J 0 bases short, with 15 bases between. This CDR3 has 17 amino acids. The CDR3 DNA follows: TGTGCCATCAGTGAGTCGAAATTGATAGCGGACTCCTACGAGCAGTACTTC. This gives the protein CAISESKLIADSYEQYF.

V and J are TRBV20-1 and TRBJ2-4; the match to TRBD2 covers 7 bases. The end of the DNA aligns better with TRBJ2-7, so the J call may be wrong. Germline lookup yields CDR1 DFQATT and CDR2 SNEGSKA (reference sequence). The CDR3 loop spans 17 amino acids. CDR3: CSARGTSLRWGGLEQYF. DNA of the CDR3: TGCAGTGCTAGAGGAACATCCCTACGCTGGGGGGGACTCGAGCAGTACTTC.

The chain joins TRBV11-2 to TRBJ1-1; D is unresolved. The CDR3 covers 13 residues. Trimming stripped 5 bases from V and 3 bases from J, with 10 bases between. Germline values: CDR1 SGHAT, CDR2 FQNNGV. The CDR3 nucleotides read TGTGCCAGCAGCATTAGATGGGACACTGAAGCTTTCTTT. Translating it yields CASSIRWDTEAFF.

The rearrangement joins TRBV12-3 or TRBV12-4 to TRBJ1-2, with D unresolved. The CDR3 is made up of 13 amino acids. Trimming stripped 3 bases from V and 8 bases from J, with 13 bases between. The CDR3 loop reads CASSFFGRGGYTF. CDR3 bases: TGTGCCAGCAGTTTTTTTGGACGAGGCGGCTACACCTTC.

The chain is built from TRBV3-1 and TRBJ2-1; weak D call: TRBD2 (7 bases). The V and J ends lost 3 bases and 2 bases respectively, with 11 bases between them. Looked up from germline, CDR1 is LGHDT and CDR2 is YNNKEL (reference sequence). The CDR3 consists of 15 residues. CDR3 sequence reads: CASSQDSGTYNEQFF. In DNA, the CDR3 is TGTGCCAGCAGCCAGGACAGCGGGACCTACAATGAGCAGTTCTTC.

The CDR3 reads CASSFGQASRQFF. The CDR3 region has the DNA TGTGCCAGCAGCTTTGGACAGGCTAGCAGGCAGTTCTTC. The V gene is TRBV7-3, the J gene TRBJ2-1; 7 bases map to TRBD1. This CDR3 is built from 13 residues. Germline trimming cut 3 bases from V and 12 bases from J; bases unmatched to any gene: 8. Germline CDR1 SGHTA, CDR2 FQGTGA.

This clonotype was seen a few times. The V gene is TRBV12-3 or TRBV12-4, the J gene TRBJ1-5; a possible D gene is TRBD1 (5 bases). Trimming left V 0 bases short and J 4 bases short, with 7 bases between. This CDR3 region has 14 residues. CDR3 protein: CASSLAGVNQPQHF. CDR3 DNA sequence: TGTGCCAGCAGTTTAGCAGGGGTTAATCAGCCCCAGCATTTT.

The chain employs TRBV4-3 and TRBJ2-7; no firm D call. CDR1 is LGHNA and CDR2 is YSLEER in the germline V gene. Trimming took off 4 bases at V and 5 bases at J, with 15 bases between the two ends. CDR3 size: 14 residues. CDR3: CASSPRWLVDEQYF. CDR3 sequence (DNA): TGCGCCAGCAGCCCCCGGTGGCTAGTCGACGAGCAGTACTTC.

This sequence joins TRBV28 and TRBJ2-7; TRBD1 matches 8 bases. Gene TRBJ2-5 matches the end of the DNA better, so the J call may be wrong. CDR3 length: 15 amino acids. In germline, CDR1 is MDHEN, CDR2 SYDVKM. CDR3 amino acids: CATGQGSTTEETQYF. DNA of the CDR3: TGTGCCACCGGACAGGGATCGACTACTGAAGAGACCCAGTACTTC.

The chain recombines TRBV18 with TRBJ2-7, with D perhaps TRBD2 (5 bases). In germline, CDR1 is KGHSH, CDR2 LQKENI. Trimming shortened V by 4 bases and J by 5 bases, and 21 bases separated the two germline ends. This CDR3 contains 16 residues. CDR3 DNA: TGTGCCAGCTCACAGTCCCGGGATCAGAGAATCGACGAGCAGTACTTC. Translation: CASSQSRDQRIDEQYF.

The chain is built from TRBV20-1 and TRBJ2-1, with 9 bases that match TRBD1. Per the germline V gene, CDR1 is DFQATT and CDR2 is SNEGSKA (reference sequence). J lost 4 bases, V lost 5 bases, and 9 bases had no gene match. This CDR3 region has 15 residues. The CDR3 DNA follows: TGCAGTGCTCCCTGGGGGACAGGGTTTTACAATGAGCAGTTCTTC. Encoded protein: CSAPWGTGFYNEQFF.

This clonotype was picked up a small number of times. The genes are TRBV9 and TRBJ2-3; D gene ambiguous. This CDR3 spans 14 amino acids. Germline CDR1 is SGDLS and CDR2 is YYNGEE. The V gene lost 0 bases and the J gene lost 2 bases, with 7 bases spanning the gap. In DNA form, the CDR3 reads TGTGCCAGCAGCGTAGCGATTTTCACAGATACGCAGTATTTT. As protein: CASSVAIFTDTQYF.

This clonotype was seen a single time. The V call is TRBV20-1, the J call TRBJ2-5, with 7 bases lining up with TRBD1. This CDR3 is built from 14 residues. Germline CDR1 is DFQATT and CDR2 is SNEGSKA (reference sequence). V shed 1 base and J 9 bases; nucleotides not matched to a gene: 11. The CDR3 reads CSARGGHRGVPQYF. CDR3 sequence (DNA): TGCAGTGCTAGAGGAGGGCACAGGGGAGTGCCCCAGTACTTC.

In this sample, this clonotype turned up a few times. The V gene is TRBV28, the J gene TRBJ1-1; D unclear. The CDR3 has 13 amino acids. V dropped 5 bases and J dropped 0 bases, with 7 bases sitting between them. The V gene's germline CDR1 is MDHEN and CDR2 SYDVKM. The CDR3 is CASSEGMNTEAFF. The CDR3 DNA reads as TGTGCCAGCAGTGAAGGGATGAACACTGAAGCTTTCTTT.

The gene calls are TRBV6-5 and TRBJ1-1, with 9 nucleotides matching TRBD1. Looked up from germline, CDR1 is MNHEY and CDR2 is SVGAGI. Losses at the gene ends were 0 bases for V and 5 bases for J; bases not matched to a gene: 4. The CDR3 loop spans 15 amino acids. Here the CDR3 reads CASSYSRQGVTEAFF. The CDR3 nucleotides read TGTGCCAGCAGTTACTCGAGACAGGGGGTAACTGAAGCTTTCTTT.

The CDR3 sequence: CASSRNGNEQYF. The CDR3 nucleotides are TGTGCCAGCAGTAGAAATGGGAACGAGCAGTACTTC. The gene calls are TRBV7-6 and TRBJ2-7; D not resolved. The V and J ends lost 6 bases and 5 bases respectively, with 11 bases between them. This CDR3 has 12 amino acids. CDR1 and CDR2 (germline): SGHVS, FNYEAQ.